This T cell receptor beta chain was recovered during a study of blood T cell dynamics during melanoma immunotherapy. The time point was: week 3, after first cycle of checkpoint inhibitor. Prior systemic cancer therapy, immunosuppressant use and other active malignancies excluded patients. Sequencing used immunoSEQ multiplex PCR; TCRdb keeps in-frame clones, though not all of them. Found here are roughly 15,000 clones, about nine tenths of them singletons; the top ten hold more than 5%. The material was blood, obtained from a patient treated with checkpoint blockade. The receptor comes from a human donor with melanoma.

The CDR3 loop reads CASRGLAAYEQYF. The CDR3 region has the DNA TGTGCCAGCAGGGGACTAGCGGCCTACGAGCAGTACTTC. The chain couples TRBV2 to TRBJ2-7; TRBD2 agrees at 11 bases. The V gene's germline CDR1 is SNHLY and CDR2 FYNNEI. The CDR3 is 13 amino acids. Trimming cost V 6 bases and J 2 bases; bases outside gene matches: 0.